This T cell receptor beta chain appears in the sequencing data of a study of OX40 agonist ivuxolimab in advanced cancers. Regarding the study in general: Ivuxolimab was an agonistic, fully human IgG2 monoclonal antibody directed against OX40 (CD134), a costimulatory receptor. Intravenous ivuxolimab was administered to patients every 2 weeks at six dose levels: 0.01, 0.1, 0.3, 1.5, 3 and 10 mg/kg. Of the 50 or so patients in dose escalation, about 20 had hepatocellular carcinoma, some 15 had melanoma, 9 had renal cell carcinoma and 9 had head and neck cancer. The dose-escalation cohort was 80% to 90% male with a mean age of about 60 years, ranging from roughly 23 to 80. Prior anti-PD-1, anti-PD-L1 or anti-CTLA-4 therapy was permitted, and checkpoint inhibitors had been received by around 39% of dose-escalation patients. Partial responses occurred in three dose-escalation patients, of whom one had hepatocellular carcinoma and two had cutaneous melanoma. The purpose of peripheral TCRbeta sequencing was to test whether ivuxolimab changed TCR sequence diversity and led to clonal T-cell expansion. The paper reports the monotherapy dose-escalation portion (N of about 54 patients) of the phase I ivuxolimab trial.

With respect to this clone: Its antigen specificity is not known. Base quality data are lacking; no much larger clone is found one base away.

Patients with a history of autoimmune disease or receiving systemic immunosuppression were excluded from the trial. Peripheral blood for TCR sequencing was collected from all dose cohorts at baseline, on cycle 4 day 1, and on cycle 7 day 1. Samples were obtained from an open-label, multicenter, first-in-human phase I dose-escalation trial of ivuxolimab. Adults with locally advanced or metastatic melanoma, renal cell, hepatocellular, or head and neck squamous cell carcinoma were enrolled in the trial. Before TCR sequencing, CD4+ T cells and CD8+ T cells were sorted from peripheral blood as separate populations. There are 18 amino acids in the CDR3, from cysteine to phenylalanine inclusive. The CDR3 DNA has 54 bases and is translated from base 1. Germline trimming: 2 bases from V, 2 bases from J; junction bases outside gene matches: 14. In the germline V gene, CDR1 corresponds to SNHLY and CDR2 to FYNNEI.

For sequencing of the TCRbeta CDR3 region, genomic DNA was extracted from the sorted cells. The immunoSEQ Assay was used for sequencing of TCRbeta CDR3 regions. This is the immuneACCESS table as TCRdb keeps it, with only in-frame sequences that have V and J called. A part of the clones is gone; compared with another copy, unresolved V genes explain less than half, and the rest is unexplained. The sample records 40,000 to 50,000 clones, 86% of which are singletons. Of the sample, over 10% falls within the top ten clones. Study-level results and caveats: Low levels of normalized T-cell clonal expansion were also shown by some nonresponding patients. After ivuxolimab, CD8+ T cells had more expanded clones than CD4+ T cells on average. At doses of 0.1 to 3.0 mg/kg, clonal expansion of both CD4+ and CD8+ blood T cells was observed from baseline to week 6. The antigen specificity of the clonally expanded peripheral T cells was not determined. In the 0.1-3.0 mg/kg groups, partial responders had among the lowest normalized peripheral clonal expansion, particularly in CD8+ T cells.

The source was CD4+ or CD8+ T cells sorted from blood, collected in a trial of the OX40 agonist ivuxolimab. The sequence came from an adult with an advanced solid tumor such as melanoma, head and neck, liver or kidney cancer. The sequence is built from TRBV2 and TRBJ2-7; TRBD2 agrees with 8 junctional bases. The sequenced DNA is TGTGCCAGCAGTGAACTAGCGGGTCTTCTAGGCCCTCCCTACGAGCAGTACTTC. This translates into CASSELAGLLGPPYEQYF.